Each of the 4 T cell receptor beta chains below was sequenced from the same sample in a study of cytomegalovirus exposure and HLA in healthy donors. Profiling relied on immunoSEQ multiplex PCR, and the TCRdb table lists in-frame clones only, not all of them. The sample includes fewer than 130,000 clones, roughly 88% of them seen just once. Sample: PBMCs. The receptors originated from a woman between 25 and 40 years old in good health and CMV-seropositive.

The V and J genes are TRBV9 and TRBJ2-7, with D perhaps TRBD2 (5 bases). The CDR3 covers 14 residues. Trimming removed 0 bases at V and 3 bases at J, with 10 bases between. Per the germline V gene, CDR1 is SGDLS and CDR2 is YYNGEE. CDR3 coding DNA: TGTGCCAGCAGCGTAGGGGGAGAGAACTACGAGCAGTACTTC. It translates to CASSVGGENYEQYF.

The chain carries TRBV10-3 and TRBJ2-5; D possibly corresponds to TRBD2 (6 bases). The V end was cut by 11 bases, the J end by 2 bases, with 9 bases between. CDR1 and CDR2 (germline): ENHRY, SYGVKD. The length of the CDR3 is 11 residues. The CDR3 DNA is TGTGCCGCCCGGGGGCAAGAGACCCAGTACTTC. Translating it yields CAARGQETQYF.

The rearrangement uses TRBV27 and TRBJ2-7; D might be TRBD1 (5 bases). The CDR3 length is 12 residues. From germline, CDR1 is MNHEY and CDR2 SMNVEV (reference sequence). Trimming left V 2 bases short and J 6 bases short, with 8 bases between. The CDR3 bases are TGTGCCAGCAGTTTAACAGGTACCGAGCAGTACTTC. Translating gives CASSLTGTEQYF.

This chain links TRBV4-2 with TRBJ2-1, with 8 nucleotides matching TRBD2. The CDR3 is made up of 15 amino acids. Unmatched junction bases numbered 4, after V lost 2 bases and J lost 4 bases. Germline CDR1 reads LGHNA; CDR2 reads YNFKEQ. CDR3 residues: CASSQKAGAYNEQFF. The CDR3 region has the DNA TGTGCCAGCAGCCAAAAAGCGGGAGCTTACAATGAGCAGTTCTTC.